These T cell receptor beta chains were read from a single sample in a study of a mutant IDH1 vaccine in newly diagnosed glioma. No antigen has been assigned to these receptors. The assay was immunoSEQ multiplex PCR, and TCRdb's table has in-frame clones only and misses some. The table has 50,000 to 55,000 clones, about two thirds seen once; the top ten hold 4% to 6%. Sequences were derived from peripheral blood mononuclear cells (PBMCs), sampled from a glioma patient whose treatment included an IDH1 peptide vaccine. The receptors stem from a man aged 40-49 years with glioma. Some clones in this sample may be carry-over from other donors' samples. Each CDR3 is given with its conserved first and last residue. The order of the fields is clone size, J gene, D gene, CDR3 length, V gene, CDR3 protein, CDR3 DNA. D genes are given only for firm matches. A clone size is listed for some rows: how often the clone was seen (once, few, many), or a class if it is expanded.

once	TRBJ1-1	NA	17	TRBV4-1	CASSQDGIPSQNTEAFF	TGCGCCAGCAGCCAAGACGGTATCCCCTCCCAAAACACTGAAGCTTTCTTT
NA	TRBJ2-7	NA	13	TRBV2	CATEEPFSYEQYF	TGTGCCACCGAAGAGCCTTTCTCCTACGAGCAGTACTTC
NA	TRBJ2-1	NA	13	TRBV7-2	CASSLRVSDEQFF	TGTGCCAGCAGCTTAAGAGTCAGCGATGAGCAGTTCTTC
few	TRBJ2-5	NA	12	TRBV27	CASSLVRETQYF	TGTGCCAGCAGTCTAGTTAGGGAGACCCAGTACTTC
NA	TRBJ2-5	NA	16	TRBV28	CASSRAWGGSSETQYF	TGTGCCAGCAGCCGCGCATGGGGGGGCTCATCGGAGACCCAGTACTTC
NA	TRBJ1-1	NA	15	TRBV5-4	CASSFGGGMNTEAFF	TGTGCCAGCAGCTTTGGGGGGGGGATGAACACTGAAGCTTTCTTT
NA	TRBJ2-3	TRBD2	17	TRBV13	CASSLTSGGARTDTQYF	TGTGCCAGCAGCTTAACTAGCGGGGGGGCAAGGACAGATACGCAGTATTTT
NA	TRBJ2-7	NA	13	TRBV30	CAWSVRVGDEQYF	TGTGCCTGGAGTGTGAGGGTTGGGGACGAGCAGTACTTC
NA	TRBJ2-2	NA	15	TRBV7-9	CASSFQGLNTGELFF	TGTGCCAGCAGCTTCCAAGGGCTGAACACCGGGGAGCTGTTTTTT
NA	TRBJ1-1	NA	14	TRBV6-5	CASSYKTPNTEAFF	TGTGCCAGCAGTTATAAAACGCCTAACACTGAAGCTTTCTTT
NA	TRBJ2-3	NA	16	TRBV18	CASSPGVGTPTDTQYF	TGTGCCAGCTCACCAGGGGTGGGGACTCCCACAGATACGCAGTATTTT
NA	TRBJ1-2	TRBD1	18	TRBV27	CASKRSGTGGLTPYGYTF	TGTGCCAGCAAACGTAGCGGGACAGGGGGCCTTACGCCTTATGGCTACACCTTC
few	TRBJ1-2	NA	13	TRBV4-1	CASSLLGGGNYTF	TGCGCCAGCAGCCTCCTGGGGGGGGGAAACTACACCTTC
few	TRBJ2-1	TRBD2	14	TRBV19	CASSARTSWDEQFF	TGTGCCAGTAGTGCCCGGACTAGCTGGGATGAGCAGTTCTTC
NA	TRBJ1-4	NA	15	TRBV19	CASSIGWQGSEKLFF	TGTGCCAGTAGTATCGGTTGGCAGGGAAGTGAAAAACTGTTTTTT
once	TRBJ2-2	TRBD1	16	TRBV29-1	CSVRGRTGAFTGELFF	TGCAGCGTGCGGGGAAGGACAGGGGCCTTTACCGGGGAGCTGTTTTTT
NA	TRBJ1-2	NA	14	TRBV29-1	CSVSTRGANYGYTF	TGCAGCGTTTCCACACGGGGAGCGAACTATGGCTACACCTTC
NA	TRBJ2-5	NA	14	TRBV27	CASSLFAKGKTQYF	TGTGCCAGCAGTTTATTCGCGAAGGGAAAGACCCAGTACTTC
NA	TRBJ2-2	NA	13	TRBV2	CASRLQATGELFF	TGTGCCAGCAGGCTACAGGCCACCGGGGAGCTGTTTTTT
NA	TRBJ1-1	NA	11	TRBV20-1	CSARDNTEAFF	TGCAGTGCTAGAGACAACACTGAAGCTTTCTTT
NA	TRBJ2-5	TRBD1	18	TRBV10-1	CASSEYEGQGLSPETQYF	TGCGCCAGCAGTGAGTACGAGGGACAGGGACTTTCCCCAGAGACCCAGTACTTC
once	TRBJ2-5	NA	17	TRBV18	CASSPFTTGSLQETQYF	TGTGCCAGCTCACCCTTTACTACAGGGTCCCTGCAGGAGACCCAGTACTTC
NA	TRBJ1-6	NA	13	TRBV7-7	CASSLALNSPLHF	TGTGCTAGCAGCTTAGCCCTAAATTCACCCCTCCACTTT
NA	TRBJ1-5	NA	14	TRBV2	CASREGNFNQPQHF	TGTGCCAGCAGAGAAGGCAACTTTAATCAGCCCCAGCATTTT
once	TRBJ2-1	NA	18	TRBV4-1	CASSQEGGGGGSYNEQFF	TGCGCCAGCAGCCAAGAGGGGGGCGGGGGCGGCTCCTACAATGAGCAGTTCTTC
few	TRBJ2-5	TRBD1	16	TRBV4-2	CASSQELRGHQETQYF	TGTGCCAGCAGCCAAGAGTTAAGGGGGCACCAAGAGACCCAGTACTTC
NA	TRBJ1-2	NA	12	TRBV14	CASSQFSGSSTF	TGTGCCAGCAGCCAATTCTCAGGTTCTTCCACCTTC
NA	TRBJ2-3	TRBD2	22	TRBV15	CATSKHKAGTSGGFLSTDTQYF	TGTGCCACCAGCAAACACAAAGCCGGGACTAGCGGGGGGTTTCTTAGCACAGATACGCAGTATTTT
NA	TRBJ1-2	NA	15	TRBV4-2	CASSQDRGTSGGYTF	TGTGCCAGCAGCCAAGATCGTGGGACCTCGGGTGGCTACACCTTC
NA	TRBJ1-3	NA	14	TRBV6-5	CASSDQGFGNTIYF	TGTGCCAGCAGTGACCAGGGGTTTGGAAACACCATATATTTT
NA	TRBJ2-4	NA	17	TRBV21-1	CASSKAGGEEAKNIQYF	TGTGCCAGCAGCAAAGCGGGAGGGGAGGAGGCCAAAAACATTCAGTACTTC
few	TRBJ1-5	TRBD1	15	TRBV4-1	CASSHYDRADQPQHF	TGCGCCAGCAGCCACTACGACAGGGCGGATCAGCCCCAGCATTTT
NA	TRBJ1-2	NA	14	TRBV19	CASRGPTAIRGYTF	TGTGCCAGTAGAGGGCCCACAGCGATACGGGGCTACACCTTC
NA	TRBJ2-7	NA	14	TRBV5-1	CASSSELGSYEQYF	TGCGCCAGCAGCTCGGAGTTGGGGTCCTACGAGCAGTACTTC
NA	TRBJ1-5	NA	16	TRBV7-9	CASSRGGGIIRQPQHF	TGTGCCAGCAGCCGGGGGGGAGGGATTATAAGACAGCCCCAGCATTTT
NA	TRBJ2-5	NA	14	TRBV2	CASSEQGLQETQYF	TGTGCCAGCAGTGAGCAGGGCCTCCAAGAGACCCAGTACTTC
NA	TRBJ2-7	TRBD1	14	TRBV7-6	CASSLRTGGDEQYF	TGTGCCAGCAGCCTACGGACAGGAGGCGACGAGCAGTACTTC
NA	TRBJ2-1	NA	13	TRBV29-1	CSVERTKYNEQFF	TGCAGCGTTGAACGGACTAAATACAATGAGCAGTTCTTC
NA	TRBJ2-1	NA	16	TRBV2	CASSEQGLSSYNEQFF	TGTGCCAGCAGTGAACAGGGACTGAGCTCCTACAATGAGCAGTTCTTC
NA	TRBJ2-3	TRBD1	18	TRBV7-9	CASSLLKADRVGPDTQYF	TGTGCCAGCAGCTTACTCAAAGCCGACAGGGTAGGGCCAGATACGCAGTATTTT
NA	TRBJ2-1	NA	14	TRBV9	CASSVVADLNEQFF	TGTGCCAGCAGCGTAGTAGCGGACCTCAATGAGCAGTTCTTC
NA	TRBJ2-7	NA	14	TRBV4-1	CASSQVGVVNEQYF	TGCGCCAGCAGCCAAGTGGGGGTGGTTAACGAGCAGTACTTC
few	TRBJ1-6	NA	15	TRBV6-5	CASSYSARGDSPLHF	TGTGCCAGCAGTTACTCGGCCAGGGGTGATTCACCCCTCCACTTT
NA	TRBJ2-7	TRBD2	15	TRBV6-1	CASSEQLAGSYEQYF	TGTGCCAGCAGTGAGCAACTAGCGGGTTCCTACGAGCAGTACTTC
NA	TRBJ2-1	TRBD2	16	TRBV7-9	CASSLNRGGAYNEQFF	TGTGCCAGCAGCTTAAATCGCGGGGGGGCTTACAATGAGCAGTTCTTC
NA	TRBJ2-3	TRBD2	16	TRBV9	CASSVAASGGLDTQYF	TGTGCCAGCAGCGTAGCGGCTAGCGGGGGGCTAGATACGCAGTATTTT
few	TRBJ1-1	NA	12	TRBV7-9	CASSLQGSEAFF	TGTGCCAGCAGCTTACAAGGTTCGGAAGCTTTCTTT
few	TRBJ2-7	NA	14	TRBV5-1	CASSLEGVIYEQYF	TGCGCCAGCAGCTTGGAGGGTGTTATCTACGAGCAGTACTTC
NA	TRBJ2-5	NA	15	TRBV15	CATSRGRSVLETQYF	TGTGCCACCAGCAGAGGGAGGTCGGTTTTAGAGACCCAGTACTTC
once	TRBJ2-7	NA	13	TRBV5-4	CASSFEGFHEQYF	TGTGCCAGCAGCTTTGAGGGGTTCCACGAGCAGTACTTC
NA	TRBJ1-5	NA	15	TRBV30	CAWRTREGVNQPQHF	TGTGCCTGGAGAACTCGCGAGGGAGTGAACCAGCCCCAGCATTTT
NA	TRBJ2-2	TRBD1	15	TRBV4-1	CASSQGTGDTGELFF	TGCGCCAGCAGCCAGGGGACAGGGGACACCGGGGAGCTGTTTTTT
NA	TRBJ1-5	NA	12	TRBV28	CASSPYSQPQHF	TGTGCCAGCAGCCCTTACAGTCAGCCCCAGCATTTT
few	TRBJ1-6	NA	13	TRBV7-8	CASSARWDSPLHF	TGTGCCAGCAGCGCACGATGGGATTCACCCCTCCACTTT